These 31 T cell receptor beta chains share one sample of origin, sequenced in a study of response to subunit inactivated influenza vaccine. Each CDR3 protein gets one entry after TCRdb re-called the RT-PCR reads with MiXCR. The table has fewer than 750,000 distinct CDR3 sequences, around 13% seen once. The sequenced sample was PBMCs from blood, obtained 11 to 12 days after vaccination. Receptors were obtained from a man aged 45 to 65 who received an inactivated influenza vaccine.

The rearrangement joins TRBV5-6 to TRBJ2-7, with D hard to call. This CDR3 is 12 amino acids long. The V end was cut by 4 bases, the J end by 6 bases, with 11 bases between. CDR1 SGHDT and CDR2 YYEEEE come from the germline V gene. Here the CDR3 DNA reads TGTGCCAGCAGCAAGGGTAGAGGCGAGCAGTACTTC. It specifies CASSKGRGEQYF.

This clonotype was seen many times. The junction departs from germline at one end; a sequencing error may be responsible. The V gene is TRBV5-1, the J gene TRBJ2-3; 12 bases align to TRBD2. From germline, CDR1 is SGHRS and CDR2 YFSETQ. The CDR3 sequence is 16 residues long. The DNA for the CDR3 is TGTGCCAGCAGTTTGGGGACTAGCGGGAGCACAGATACGCAGTATTTT. Its protein is CASSLGTSGSTDTQYF. Supplemented by reference TRBV5-1 and TRBJ2-3, the full variable domain reads KAGVTQTPRYLIKTRGQQVTLSCSPISGHRSVSWYQQTPGQGLQFLFEYFSETQRNKGNFPGRFSGRQFSNSRSEMNVSTLELGDSALYLCASSLGTSGSTDTQYFGPGTRLTVL.

The chain combines TRBV9 with TRBJ2-7; 10 bases agree with TRBD2. Trimming at V came to 4 bases and at J to 3 bases, leaving 7 bases not matched to a gene. CDR3 length: 15 amino acids. Germline CDR1 is SGDLS and CDR2 is YYNGEE. CDR3 DNA sequence: TGTGCCAGCAGCACCCTAGCGGGAGCCAACTACGAGCAGTACTTC. Protein: CASSTLAGANYEQYF.

This clonotype has more than one count but fewer than ten. The chain recombines TRBV28 with TRBJ2-1; TRBD2 agrees at 11 bases. The CDR3 covers 17 residues. J was trimmed by 4 bases and V by 5 bases; bases with no gene match: 10. CDR1 is MDHEN, CDR2 SYDVKM, per germline. In DNA form, the CDR3 reads TGTGCCAGCAGTACTAGCGGGGGAGGACACTTTTACAATGAGCAGTTCTTC. As protein: CASSTSGGGHFYNEQFF.

This clonotype was counted at least ten times. Here the CDR3 DNA reads TGTGCCAGCAGTTTTGGGGGGTCGTTGTCGACTGAAGCTTTCTTT. Protein sequence: CASSFGGSLSTEAFF. This rearrangement joins TRBV12-3 or TRBV12-4 to TRBJ1-1; possible D gene TRBD1, 5 bases. Trimming stripped 3 bases from V and 5 bases from J, with 16 bases between. The CDR3 is 15 amino acids.

This clonotype was seen repeatedly, ten times or more. This chain's CDR3 is CSAAGTGNTEAFF. Written as DNA, the CDR3 is TGCAGTGCTGCTGGGACAGGGAACACTGAAGCTTTCTTT. The chain uses TRBV20-1 and TRBJ1-1, with 8 bases aligning to TRBD1. Trimming cost V 5 bases and J 1 base; bases outside gene matches: 3. The CDR3 sequence is 13 residues long. Germline V lookup: CDR1 DFQATT, CDR2 SNEGSKA (reference sequence).

V usage is TRBV5-1 and J usage is TRBJ2-7, with 7 bases matching TRBD1. Unmatched junction bases numbered 7, after V lost 4 bases and J lost 6 bases. The CDR3 is made up of 13 amino acids. Germline V gene lookup returns CDR1 SGHRS and CDR2 YFSETQ. CDR3 sequence (DNA): TGCGCCAGCAGCCCCCCAGACAGGGCCGAGCAGTACTTC. Protein product: CASSPPDRAEQYF.

The chain employs TRBV29-1 and TRBJ2-5, with D unresolved. V dropped 0 bases and J dropped 5 bases, with 13 bases sitting between them. CDR3 length equals 14 residues. Looked up from germline, CDR1 is SQVTM and CDR2 is ANQGSEA. The DNA for the CDR3 is TGCAGCGTTGAAGATCCCCGACTGCGGGAGACCCAGTACTTC. Translation: CSVEDPRLRETQYF.

The V gene is TRBV20-1, the J gene TRBJ2-1; TRBD2 aligns across 8 bases. With V trimmed by 2 bases and J by 7 bases, 13 bases remained unmatched. Per germline, CDR1 DFQATT and CDR2 SNEGSKA (reference sequence). CDR3 length: 16 residues. The CDR3 DNA follows: TGCAGTGCTAGATCTTTACTAGCGGCGCTAACAAATGAGCAGTTCTTC. Translated, it gives CSARSLLAALTNEQFF.

This clonotype was recorded at least ten times. J is TRBJ2-7 and V is TRBV29-1; D is unresolved. Trimming shortened V by 4 bases and J by 4 bases, and 14 bases separated the two germline ends. The CDR3 extends over 13 amino acids. Germline lookup yields CDR1 SQVTM and CDR2 ANQGSEA. CDR3 loop: CSVGGYSAYEQYF. The CDR3 region has the DNA TGCAGCGTTGGTGGCTATTCGGCTTACGAGCAGTACTTC.

This clonotype was observed a few times. The genes are TRBV20-1 and TRBJ2-2; D unclear. Germline values: CDR1 DFQATT, CDR2 SNEGSKA (reference sequence). This CDR3 has 16 residues. V shed 0 bases and J shed 1 base, with 12 bases lying between them. CDR3 DNA: TGCAGTGCTAGAGATCCGGTATTCGGGAACACCGGGGAGCTGTTTTTT. This codes for CSARDPVFGNTGELFF.

This clonotype was recorded a few times. The rearrangement links TRBV18 to TRBJ1-1; no definite D call. V gave up 0 bases and J gave up 4 bases, with 9 bases separating them. The length of the CDR3 is 14 residues. The germline V gene encodes CDR1 KGHSH and CDR2 LQKENI. CDR3 residues: CASSPPSSPTEAFF. In DNA form, the CDR3 reads TGTGCCAGCTCACCACCGAGCAGCCCCACTGAAGCTTTCTTT.

V and J are TRBV27 and TRBJ2-1, with D possibly being TRBD2 (6 bases). V gave up 3 bases and J gave up 8 bases, with 11 bases separating them. Per germline, CDR1 MNHEY and CDR2 SMNVEV (reference sequence). This CDR3 is built from 13 residues. CDR3 bases: TGTGCCAGCAGTTTCTCGGGGGTTCATGAGCAGTTCTTC. Its translation: CASSFSGVHEQFF.

The V gene is TRBV7-8, the J gene TRBJ1-2, with 11 positions matching TRBD1. Unmatched junction bases numbered 8, after V lost 5 bases and J lost 6 bases. This CDR3 comprises 15 residues. Germline assignment: CDR1 SGHVS and CDR2 FQNEAQ. The CDR3 DNA reads as TGTGCCAGCAGCCAAGGACAGGGGGCGCTTGATGGCTACACCTTC. Its translation is CASSQGQGALDGYTF.

The chain has TRBV29-1 and TRBJ2-7, with TRBD1 matching 8 bases. The V gene's germline CDR1 is SQVTM and CDR2 ANQGSEA. This CDR3 region has 15 residues. V trimming: 1 base; J trimming: 0 bases; junction bases outside the gene matches: 5. CDR3 in DNA: TGCAGCGTTGAAGTCCGGGACAGGAGCTCCTACGAGCAGTACTTC. Translated: CSVEVRDRSSYEQYF.

V is TRBV7-2 and J is TRBJ2-7, with D possibly being TRBD2 (7 bases). Germline V lookup: CDR1 SGHTA, CDR2 FQGNSA. CDR3 length: 15 residues. V was trimmed by 3 bases and J by 4 bases, leaving 16 bases between them. CDR3 coding DNA: TGTGCCAGCAGCTTCAGGGGCGGGGGTGATTACGAGCAGTACTTC. Translation gives CASSFRGGGDYEQYF.

J is TRBJ2-7 and V is TRBV20-1; 9 nucleotides align to TRBD2. In germline, CDR1 is DFQATT, CDR2 SNEGSKA (reference sequence). CDR3 length equals 13 residues. The ends lost 3 bases at V and 4 bases at J; junction bases unmatched: 4. The CDR3 reads CSASAGGPYEQYF. For the CDR3, the DNA is TGCAGTGCTAGCGCGGGAGGGCCGTACGAGCAGTACTTC.

V is TRBV3-1 and J is TRBJ2-7, with D possibly TRBD1 on 5 matching bases. V lost 0 bases and J lost 3, with 12 bases in between. The CDR3 extends over 15 amino acids. Germline values: CDR1 LGHDT, CDR2 YNNKEL (reference sequence). CDR3 nucleotide sequence: TGTGCCAGCAGCCAAGATTTCGGACAAGACTACGAGCAGTACTTC. Translated: CASSQDFGQDYEQYF.

The chain uses TRBV20-1 and TRBJ2-1, with a tentative D call TRBD2 (6 bases). The CDR3 loop spans 15 amino acids. Germline CDR1 is DFQATT and CDR2 is SNEGSKA (reference sequence). Deletions cut 5 bases from V and 6 bases from J, with 20 bases between. CDR3 region: CSAPRLVGASNEQFF. CDR3 in DNA: TGCAGTGCTCCACGACTAGTCGGAGCCTCCAATGAGCAGTTCTTC.

This clonotype showed up just a few times. The chain links TRBV20-1 to TRBJ2-2; D might be TRBD1 or TRBD2, each matching 5 bases. Deletions cut 5 bases from V and 4 bases from J, with 11 bases between. Germline assignment: CDR1 DFQATT and CDR2 SNEGSKA (reference sequence). CDR3 length equals 13 residues. The CDR3 DNA is TGCAGTGCTCAGGGACCGTCCACCGGGGAGCTGTTTTTT. This gives the protein CSAQGPSTGELFF.

This clonotype was counted a few times. The CDR3 DNA reads TGCGCCAGCAGCCAAGATTTAGAAGCGGGAGGGTCATACAATGAGCAGTTCTTC. Encoded protein: CASSQDLEAGGSYNEQFF. The V and J genes are TRBV4-3 and TRBJ2-1; 10 bases fit TRBD2. The J segment lost 4 bases and the V segment lost 0 bases, leaving 9 bases of the junction unmatched. Germline assignment: CDR1 LGHNA and CDR2 YSLEER. The CDR3 extends over 18 amino acids.

Many counts were recorded for this clonotype. In DNA, the CDR3 is TGCAGCGTTGAGGTGGAATACAATGAGCAGTTCTTC. Encoded protein: CSVEVEYNEQFF. The chain links TRBV29-1 to TRBJ2-1; D ambiguous. Trimming took 3 bases from V and 4 from J, leaving 7 bases between them. Germline V gene data show CDR1 as SQVTM and CDR2 as ANQGSEA. The CDR3 contains 12 residues.

The chain has TRBV4-1 and TRBJ2-7; D ambiguous. The CDR3 has 14 amino acids. Per germline, CDR1 MGHRA and CDR2 YSYEKL. V lost 4 bases to trimming and J lost 5 bases, with 15 bases between them. The CDR3 here is CASSPNPQVHEQYF. CDR3 nucleotides: TGCGCCAGCAGCCCGAATCCTCAGGTCCACGAGCAGTACTTC.

This clonotype was counted only a few times. J is TRBJ1-6 and V is TRBV20-1; D is unresolved. CDR3 length equals 13 residues. Per the germline V gene, CDR1 is DFQATT and CDR2 is SNEGSKA (reference sequence). V lost 6 bases and J 7 bases, leaving 13 bases between the germline ends. DNA of the CDR3: TGCAGTGCCCCTGGGCAGTTGAATTCACCCCTCCACTTT. Translating it yields CSAPGQLNSPLHF.

This clonotype was counted at least ten times. Here the CDR3 reads CASSLSGNYEQYF. The CDR3 nucleotides read TGTGCCAGCAGTTTAAGCGGGAACTACGAGCAGTACTTC. The chain couples TRBV7-2 to TRBJ2-7, with 7 bases lining up with TRBD2. Germline V gene lookup returns CDR1 SGHTA and CDR2 FQGNSA. Trimming cost V 6 bases and J 3 bases; bases outside gene matches: 5. This CDR3 is built from 13 residues.

This clonotype was seen a handful of times. The chain employs TRBV7-2 and TRBJ2-3; 7 bases match TRBD2. Germline CDR1 and CDR2: SGHTA and FQGNSA. CDR3 length: 16 amino acids. With 5 bases clipped from V and 2 bases from J, the junction kept 10 bases outside the gene matches. CDR3 DNA: TGTGCCAGCAGCGCCCGTCTAGCGGCAACCACAGATACGCAGTATTTT. The encoded protein is CASSARLAATTDTQYF. The whole variable domain, remainder taken from reference TRBV7-2 and TRBJ2-3, is GAGVSQSPSNKVTEKGKDVELRCDPISGHTALYWYRQSLGQGLEFLIYFQGNSAPDKSGLPSDRFSAERTGGSVSTLTIQRTQQEDSAVYLCASSARLAATTDTQYFGPGTRLTVL.

This clonotype was observed a handful of times. The rearrangement links TRBV7-2 to TRBJ2-3; 8 nucleotides match TRBD1. This CDR3 contains 14 residues. J lost 8 bases, V lost 5 bases, and 9 bases had no gene match. Germline values: CDR1 SGHTA, CDR2 FQGNSA. CDR3 sequence (DNA): TGTGCCAGCAGCCAAGGGACAGGTCGGGTTACGCAGTATTTT. It yields the protein CASSQGTGRVTQYF.

This clonotype has only a few counts. The chain combines TRBV7-2 with TRBJ2-1; perhaps TRBD1 as D (7 bases). Germline V gene data show CDR1 as SGHTA and CDR2 as FQGNSA. The V and J ends lost 1 base and 0 bases respectively, with 10 bases between them. The length of the CDR3 is 16 residues. The CDR3 loop reads CASSLGGDSSYNEQFF. In nucleotides, the CDR3 is TGTGCCAGCAGCTTAGGGGGGGACAGCTCCTACAATGAGCAGTTCTTC. The full variable domain, completed using reference TRBV7-2 and TRBJ2-1, is GAGVSQSPSNKVTEKGKDVELRCDPISGHTALYWYRQSLGQGLEFLIYFQGNSAPDKSGLPSDRFSAERTGGSVSTLTIQRTQQEDSAVYLCASSLGGDSSYNEQFFGPGTRLTVL.

This clonotype was seen only a few times. Here the CDR3 DNA reads TGTGCCAGCAGCACCCGGCTCCTAGCGGGAGGGCGAAACAATGAGCAGTTCTTC. Amino acids: CASSTRLLAGGRNNEQFF. The chain links TRBV11-1 to TRBJ2-1; TRBD2 matches 12 bases. Germline V gene lookup returns CDR1 SGHAT and CDR2 FQDESV (reference sequence). The CDR3 spans 18 residues. V was pared by 5 bases and J by 5 bases, with 13 bases of the junction left unmatched.

The V and J genes are TRBV4-1 and TRBJ1-3; TRBD1 agrees at 7 bases. V gave up 1 base and J gave up 0 bases; unmatched junction bases: 0. The germline gives CDR1 MGHRA, CDR2 YSYEKL. There are 15 residues in the CDR3. The CDR3 sequence: CASSQAGGSGNTIYF. CDR3 in DNA: TGCGCCAGCAGCCAAGCAGGGGGCTCTGGAAACACCATATATTTT.

This clonotype was found a few times. V is TRBV4-2 and J is TRBJ2-3, with a possible D match to TRBD1 (6 bases). The CDR3 length is 17 residues. Between the trimmed V and J ends, which lost 3 bases and 2 bases, there was a span of 18 bases. CDR1 and CDR2 (germline): LGHNA, YNFKEQ. The DNA of the CDR3 is TGTGCCAGCAGCCACCCATCACAGGGTCCACTCACAGATACGCAGTATTTT. It encodes CASSHPSQGPLTDTQYF.